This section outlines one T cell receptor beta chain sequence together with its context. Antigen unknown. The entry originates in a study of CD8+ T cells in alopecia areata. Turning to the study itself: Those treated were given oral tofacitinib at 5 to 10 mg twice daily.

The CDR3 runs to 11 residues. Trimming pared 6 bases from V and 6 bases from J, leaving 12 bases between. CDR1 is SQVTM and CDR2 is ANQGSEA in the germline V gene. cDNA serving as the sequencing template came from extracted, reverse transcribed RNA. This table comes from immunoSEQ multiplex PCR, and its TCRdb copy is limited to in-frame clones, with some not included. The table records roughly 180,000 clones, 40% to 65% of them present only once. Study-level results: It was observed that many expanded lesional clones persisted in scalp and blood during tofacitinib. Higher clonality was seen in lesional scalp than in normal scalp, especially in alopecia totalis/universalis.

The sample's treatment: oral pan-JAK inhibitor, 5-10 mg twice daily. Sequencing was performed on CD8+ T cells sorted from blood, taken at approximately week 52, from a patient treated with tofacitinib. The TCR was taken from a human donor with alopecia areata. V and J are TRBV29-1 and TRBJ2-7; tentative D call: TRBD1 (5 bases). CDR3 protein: CSVAGFGEQYF. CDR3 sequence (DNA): TGCAGCGTCGCAGGGTTCGGCGAGCAGTACTTC.